This TCR beta chain was profiled in a study of beta chain features in type 1 diabetes. Overall study findings and caveats: Sequencing used cDNA, and cells with high TCR expression could therefore be over-represented.

The whole isolated RNA underwent reverse transcription, so sequencing captured expressed TCRB transcripts. Here immunoSEQ multiplex PCR was the method, and the copy in TCRdb shows in-frame clones only, minus some. The table lists nearly 250,000 clones, 55% to 70% of them singletons. Only a few counts were recorded for this clone. Its antigen is undetermined. Each sorted fraction was over 95% pure. The CDR3 runs to 15 residues. The germline V gene has CDR1 SGHRS and CDR2 YFSETQ. V was cut by 4 bases and J by 0 bases, with 8 bases left in between. The sequence was collected from a man aged 30 to 39 in good health. What was sequenced was naive CD4+ T cells from blood. This sequence joins TRBV5-1 and TRBJ2-6; D ambiguous. The CDR3 region has the DNA TGCGCCAGCAGCCCTACAGCCTCTGGGGCCAACGTCCTGACTTTC. Translated, it gives CASSPTASGANVLTF.